These 32 T cell receptor beta chains came from one sample sequenced in a study of PD-L1 blockade in urothelial cancer. Profiled with immunoSEQ multiplex PCR; TCRdb holds only in-frame clones, not every one. The sample yields about 120,000 clones, around 88% seen once. Described time point: peripheral blood 6 weeks after treatment start. Material: PBMCs, obtained around atezolizumab (anti-PD-L1) treatment. The receptors stem from a man in his fifties with urothelial cancer.

This clone was observed a single time. This rearrangement joins TRBV5-4 to TRBJ2-3; 10 nucleotides agree with TRBD2. Looked up from germline, CDR1 is SGHNT and CDR2 is YYREEE (reference sequence). The ends lost 5 bases at V and 7 bases at J; junction bases unmatched: 7. The CDR3 has 14 residues. CDR3 DNA sequence: TGTGCCAGCAGAGCTAGCGGGAGAGGTTATACGCAGTATTTT. Its protein is CASRASGRGYTQYF.

The chain is built from TRBV28 and TRBJ2-7; 9 bases are shared with TRBD1. The V and J ends lost 10 bases and 4 bases, in that order; junction bases with no gene match: 8. Germline loops: CDR1 MDHEN, CDR2 SYDVKM. This CDR3 comprises 13 residues. In DNA form, the CDR3 reads TGTGCCACCTGGGACAGGGCGGGTTACGAGCAGTACTTC. As protein: CATWDRAGYEQYF. Together with reference TRBV28 and TRBJ2-7, the CDR3 gives the full variable domain: DVKVTQSSRYLVKRTGEKVFLECVQDMDHENMFWYRQDPGLGLRLIYFSYDVKMKEKGDIPEGYSVSREKKERFSLILESASTNQTSMYLCATWDRAGYEQYFGPGTRLTVT.

This clone was recorded only once. The J gene is TRBJ1-5, the V gene TRBV6-1; a possible D gene is TRBD1 (5 bases). Looked up from germline, CDR1 is MNHNS and CDR2 is SASEGT. This CDR3 region has 15 residues. With 1 base removed from V and 4 bases from J, the gap between germline ends came to 11 bases. CDR3 in amino acids: CASSEGQGPNQPQHF. CDR3 nucleotide sequence: TGTGCCAGCAGTGAAGGGCAGGGCCCGAATCAGCCCCAGCATTTT.

Many counts were recorded for this clone. The gene calls are TRBV10-3 and TRBJ2-7; 16 positions agree with TRBD2. The germline CDR1 and CDR2 sequences are ENHRY and SYGVKD. The V segment lost 5 bases and the J segment 5 bases; nucleotides outside the gene matches: 9. The CDR3 is 17 amino acids. This chain's CDR3 is CAISPGLAGGSRNEQYF. CDR3 sequence (DNA): TGTGCCATCAGTCCGGGACTAGCGGGAGGGAGTAGAAACGAGCAGTACTTC.

The sample holds a few counts of this clone. The CDR3 nucleotides read TGTGCCAGCTCACCACGGGAAGGGGTGAACACCATATATTTT. It translates to CASSPREGVNTIYF. V gene TRBV18 combines with J gene TRBJ1-3; a weak D match, TRBD1 (5 bases). Deletions cut 1 base from V and 7 bases from J, with 11 bases between. CDR1 is KGHSH and CDR2 is LQKENI in the germline V gene. The length of the CDR3 is 14 residues.

This rearrangement joins TRBV6-6 to TRBJ2-1; a possible D gene is TRBD2 (7 bases). CDR3 length equals 14 residues. Per the germline V gene, CDR1 is MNHNY and CDR2 is SVGAGI (reference sequence). V dropped 4 bases and J dropped 14 bases, with 21 bases sitting between them. CDR3 loop: CASSSRGTTAVEFF. The CDR3 DNA follows: TGTGCCAGCAGTTCTAGGGGGACTACCGCAGTGGAGTTCTTC.

The CDR3 is CASSLGLAGEETQYF. The CDR3 DNA reads as TGTGCCAGCAGCCTCGGACTAGCGGGAGAAGAGACCCAGTACTTC. V gene TRBV7-9 combines with J gene TRBJ2-5, with 13 nucleotides matching TRBD2. The V gene's germline CDR1 is SEHNR and CDR2 FQNEAQ (reference sequence). The V and J ends lost 5 bases and 3 bases, in that order; junction bases with no gene match: 3. This CDR3 is 15 amino acids long.

This rearrangement joins TRBV28 to TRBJ2-1, with D perhaps TRBD1 (5 bases). Trimming pared 6 bases from V and 4 bases from J, leaving 16 bases between. Germline V gives CDR1 MDHEN, CDR2 SYDVKM. This CDR3 has 15 residues. CDR3 protein: CASSPRGSRYNEQFF. CDR3 sequence (DNA): TGTGCCAGCAGCCCAAGGGGCAGTAGGTACAATGAGCAGTTCTTC.

The V and J genes are TRBV7-9 and TRBJ1-2; 8 bases match TRBD1. Germline assignment: CDR1 SEHNR and CDR2 FQNEAQ (reference sequence). Germline trimming cut 2 bases from V and 8 bases from J; bases unmatched to any gene: 13. The CDR3 is made up of 16 amino acids. The CDR3 DNA is TGTGCCAGCAGCTTACGTAGCCAGGGGGCTGGCAAAGGCTACACCTTC. Protein: CASSLRSQGAGKGYTF. Combining the CDR3 with reference TRBV7-9 and TRBJ1-2 gives the whole variable domain DTGVSQNPRHKITKRGQNVTFRCDPISEHNRLYWYRQTLGQGPEFLTYFQNEAQLEKSRLLSDRFSAERPKGSFSTLEIQRTEQGDSAMYLCASSLRSQGAGKGYTFGSGTRLTVV.

This clone was seen ten or more times. The chain employs TRBV6-5 and TRBJ2-7; 9 bases are shared with TRBD2. Germline V gene sequence: CDR1 MNHEY, CDR2 SVGAGI. This CDR3 is 16 amino acids long. V was pared by 0 bases and J by 7 bases, with 10 bases of the junction left unmatched. The CDR3, as DNA: TGTGCCAGCAGTTACTCTTTGGCTAGCGGGACGGGAGAGCAGTACTTC. Its protein product is CASSYSLASGTGEQYF.

This chain uses TRBV29-1 with TRBJ2-7; maybe TRBD1 (5 bases). Germline assignment: CDR1 SQVTM and CDR2 ANQGSEA. CDR3 length: 14 residues. Deletions cut 0 bases from V and 0 bases from J, with 9 bases between. The CDR3 is CSVEDEQASYEQYF. CDR3 DNA sequence: TGCAGCGTTGAAGATGAACAGGCCTCCTACGAGCAGTACTTC.

The chain links TRBV18 to TRBJ2-7; 9 nucleotides agree with TRBD1. Germline loops: CDR1 KGHSH, CDR2 LQKENI. V gave up 5 bases and J gave up 2 bases; unmatched junction bases: 1. The CDR3 runs 13 residues. CDR3 protein: CASSGTGTYEQYF. CDR3 in DNA: TGTGCCAGCTCAGGGACAGGGACCTACGAGCAGTACTTC. Using reference TRBV18 and TRBJ2-7 for the parts outside the CDR3, the full variable domain is NAGVMQNPRHLVRRRGQEARLRCSPMKGHSHVYWYRQLPEEGLKFMVYLQKENIIDESGMPKERFSAEFPKEGPSILRIQQVVRGDSAAYFCASSGTGTYEQYFGPGTRLTVT.

V gene TRBV6-1 combines with J gene TRBJ2-7; 10 positions agree with TRBD2. Germline assignment: CDR1 MNHNS and CDR2 SASEGT. This CDR3 is built from 16 residues. V was clipped by 0 bases and J by 2 bases; unmatched bases: 4. CDR3 amino acids: CASSEAASGGTYEQYF. CDR3 in DNA: TGTGCCAGCAGTGAAGCGGCTAGCGGGGGTACCTACGAGCAGTACTTC.

The chain uses TRBV19 and TRBJ2-7, with 12 bases fitting TRBD2. The V gene end was trimmed by 5 bases and the J gene end by 6 bases; junction bases not matched to a gene: 8. CDR1 is LNHDA, CDR2 SQIVND, per germline (reference sequence). This CDR3 region has 15 residues. CDR3 loop: CASSVGLAGRAEQYF. CDR3 DNA sequence: TGTGCCAGTAGTGTGGGACTAGCGGGTCGGGCCGAGCAGTACTTC.

The chain uses TRBV11-1 and TRBJ2-1, with 14 bases that match TRBD2. Germline CDR1 reads SGHAT; CDR2 reads FQDESV (reference sequence). V lost 4 bases and J lost 8; bases outside the gene matches: 7. The length of the CDR3 is 16 residues. The CDR3 protein is CASSSLGLAGGYEQFF. CDR3 in DNA: TGTGCCAGCAGCTCTCTCGGACTAGCGGGAGGCTATGAGCAGTTCTTC.

Only a few counts were recorded for this clone. The rearrangement uses TRBV6-6 and TRBJ2-1; weak D call: TRBD2 (5 bases). Germline lookup yields CDR1 MNHNY and CDR2 SVGAGI (reference sequence). The CDR3 has 13 amino acids. Trimming shortened V by 0 bases and J by 7 bases, and 7 bases separated the two germline ends. CDR3 DNA: TGTGCCAGCAGTTACTCGAGCGGAAATGAGCAGTTCTTC. This encodes CASSYSSGNEQFF.

The rearrangement links TRBV10-1 to TRBJ2-3, with D perhaps matching TRBD2 (6 bases). This CDR3 has 15 residues. Germline loops: CDR1 WNHNN, CDR2 SYGVQD (reference sequence). V was shortened by 1 base and J by 6 bases, with 14 bases between the two germline ends. The CDR3 sequence: CASSELAEGSDTQYF. CDR3 in DNA: TGCGCCAGCAGTGAGTTAGCGGAGGGGAGCGATACGCAGTATTTT.

CDR3 sequence (DNA): TGTGCCAGCAGTTTTACAGTGAACACTGAAGCTTTCTTT. Translated: CASSFTVNTEAFF. The chain recombines TRBV27 with TRBJ1-1; D is unresolved. The V gene's germline CDR1 is MNHEY and CDR2 SMNVEV (reference sequence). This CDR3 contains 13 residues. V was trimmed by 3 bases and J by 0 bases, leaving 5 bases between them.

A few counts support this clone. The J gene is TRBJ2-6, the V gene TRBV28; tentative D call: TRBD2 (5 bases). The CDR3 is 14 residues long. Germline CDR1 MDHEN, CDR2 SYDVKM. V shed 6 bases and J shed 0 bases, with 6 bases lying between them. The CDR3 bases are TGTGCCAGCAGAGCGGTCTCTGGGGCCAACGTCCTGACTTTC. Amino acids: CASRAVSGANVLTF.

The chain couples TRBV10-3 to TRBJ2-2, with 8 bases lining up with TRBD2. This CDR3 comprises 16 residues. After removal of 6 bases from V and 7 bases from J, the junction contained 13 bases not matched to a gene. Per germline, CDR1 ENHRY and CDR2 SYGVKD. CDR3 coding DNA: TGTGCCATCAGCGAGGAGTGGGCGGGAGGTGGCGGGGAGCTGTTTTTT. Translation: CAISEEWAGGGGELFF.

The gene calls are TRBV27 and TRBJ2-3; the match to TRBD2 covers 7 bases. Trimming took 3 bases from V and 5 from J; bases not matched to a gene: 5. CDR3 length: 14 residues. Germline V gene sequence: CDR1 MNHEY, CDR2 SMNVEV (reference sequence). CDR3 sequence (DNA): TGTGCCAGCAGTTTCCAGCGGGGAATAGATACGCAGTATTTT. Translated: CASSFQRGIDTQYF.

This chain connects TRBV5-1 to TRBJ2-7; TRBD2 aligns across 13 bases. J lost 2 bases, V lost 4 bases, and 3 bases had no gene match. CDR1 and CDR2 (germline): SGHRS, YFSETQ. The CDR3 runs to 15 residues. In DNA, the CDR3 is TGCGCCAGCAGCCAGGGACTAGCGGGGCCCTACGAGCAGTACTTC. Its translation is CASSQGLAGPYEQYF.

This chain links TRBV28 with TRBJ2-3, with a tentative D call TRBD1 (5 bases). This CDR3 has 16 residues. V gave up 2 bases and J gave up 0 bases, with 12 bases separating them. Germline-derived CDR1 and CDR2 are MDHEN and SYDVKM. The CDR3 bases are TGTGCCAGCAGTTTACTTTCTCAGGGAAGCACAGATACGCAGTATTTT. Amino acids: CASSLLSQGSTDTQYF.

In its sample, this clone was seen a few times. V is TRBV5-1 and J is TRBJ2-2; D is unclear. Trimming cost V 1 base and J 2 bases, with 6 bases left between them. The germline V gene has CDR1 SGHRS and CDR2 YFSETQ. This CDR3 is 14 amino acids long. The CDR3 nucleotides read TGCGCCAGCAGCTTGAACATCAACACCGGGGAGCTGTTTTTT. It yields the protein CASSLNINTGELFF.

The rearrangement uses TRBV5-8 and TRBJ2-2, with 9 bases that match TRBD1. The CDR3 is made up of 16 amino acids. J lost 6 bases, V lost 9 bases, and 15 bases had no gene match. Germline loops: CDR1 SGHTS, CDR2 YDEGEE. The CDR3 sequence is CATTIDGTGFAGELFF. The DNA for the CDR3 is TGTGCCACCACCATAGACGGGACAGGGTTTGCCGGGGAGCTGTTTTTT.

The chain joins TRBV6-6 to TRBJ2-2; TRBD1 matches at 8 bases. J lost 7 bases, V lost 5 bases, and 3 bases had no gene match. The CDR3 has 13 amino acids. CDR1 is MNHNY, CDR2 SVGAGI, per germline (reference sequence). The CDR3 sequence is CASSNRGSGELFF. CDR3 coding DNA: TGTGCCAGCAGTAACAGGGGGAGCGGGGAGCTGTTTTTT.

The chain recombines TRBV6-5 with TRBJ1-1, with D tentatively TRBD1 (5 bases). Trimming took off 11 bases at V and 1 base at J, with 14 bases between the two ends. From germline, CDR1 is MNHEY and CDR2 SVGAGI. CDR3 length: 13 residues. The CDR3 DNA follows: TGTGCCGCTACAGGAAAACAGAACACTGAAGCTTTCTTT. Encoded protein: CAATGKQNTEAFF.

This clone was picked up one time. The chain is built from TRBV7-9 and TRBJ1-1; D remains ambiguous. In germline, CDR1 is SEHNR, CDR2 FQNEAQ (reference sequence). The CDR3 is 15 residues long. V was pared by 1 base and J by 2 bases, with 11 bases between. In DNA form, the CDR3 reads TGTGCCAGCAGCTTAGTTCCAGGTGCTAACACTGAAGCTTTCTTT. Its translation is CASSLVPGANTEAFF.

This chain joins TRBV7-9 and TRBJ2-5, with TRBD2 as a possible D gene (6 bases). CDR1 SEHNR and CDR2 FQNEAQ come from the germline V gene (reference sequence). The ends were cut back, 1 base at V and 2 bases at J, with 11 bases in the middle. This CDR3 spans 15 amino acids. The CDR3 coding sequence is TGTGCCAGCAGCTTAGAGGGACTGCCGCAAGAGACCCAGTACTTC. Its protein product is CASSLEGLPQETQYF.

J is TRBJ1-5 and V is TRBV5-6; TRBD1 matches at 7 bases. V was clipped by 4 bases and J by 3 bases; unmatched bases: 4. In germline, CDR1 is SGHDT, CDR2 YYEEEE. This CDR3 is built from 14 residues. The CDR3 spells CASSKGQYNQPQHF. The CDR3 DNA reads TGTGCCAGCAGCAAGGGACAGTACAATCAGCCCCAGCATTTT.

The genes are TRBV5-1 and TRBJ2-7, with 7 bases fitting TRBD2. The CDR3 spans 14 residues. Germline trimming cut 4 bases from V and 6 bases from J; bases unmatched to any gene: 10. Germline lookup yields CDR1 SGHRS and CDR2 YFSETQ. The CDR3 DNA reads as TGCGCCAGCAGCCAAAGCGGGAACAGTTTCGAGCAGTACTTC. Protein sequence: CASSQSGNSFEQYF. Together with reference TRBV5-1 and TRBJ2-7, the CDR3 gives the full variable domain: KAGVTQTPRYLIKTRGQQVTLSCSPISGHRSVSWYQQTPGQGLQFLFEYFSETQRNKGNFPGRFSGRQFSNSRSEMNVSTLELGDSALYLCASSQSGNSFEQYFGPGTRLTVT.

CDR3 amino acids: CASSSGLAGGPYNEQFF. The DNA for the CDR3 is TGTGCCAGCAGCTCGGGACTAGCGGGAGGGCCCTACAATGAGCAGTTCTTC. The chain couples TRBV11-3 to TRBJ2-1; 16 bases agree with TRBD2. CDR1 and CDR2 from the germline V gene are SGHNT and YENEEA. The CDR3 length is 17 residues. Trimming took 4 bases from V and 2 from J; bases not matched to a gene: 2.